This T cell receptor (beta chain) was sequenced during a study of blood T cell repertoires in COVID-19. Per the authors' pipeline: For nucleated cells, counts were estimated from reference gene primer amplification. Produced via immunoSEQ multiplex PCR; TCRdb's table is partial and in-frame only. V, J and clone size are taken as reported in that table, and D and trimming were inferred from the DNA itself. Among about 15,000 clones listed, approximately 90% were seen once. Germline assignment: CDR1 SGHRS and CDR2 YFSETQ. The CDR3 runs 13 residues. The V gene lost 4 bases and the J gene lost 3 bases, with 10 bases spanning the gap.

V and J are TRBV5-1 and TRBJ2-5; D is possibly TRBD1 (5 bases). The sample comprised peripheral blood. The TCR comes from a man between 60 and 75 years old with acute or convalescent COVID-19. The CDR3 region is CASSLWGEETQYF. As DNA, the CDR3 is TGCGCCAGCAGCCTCTGGGGCGAAGAGACCCAGTACTTC.